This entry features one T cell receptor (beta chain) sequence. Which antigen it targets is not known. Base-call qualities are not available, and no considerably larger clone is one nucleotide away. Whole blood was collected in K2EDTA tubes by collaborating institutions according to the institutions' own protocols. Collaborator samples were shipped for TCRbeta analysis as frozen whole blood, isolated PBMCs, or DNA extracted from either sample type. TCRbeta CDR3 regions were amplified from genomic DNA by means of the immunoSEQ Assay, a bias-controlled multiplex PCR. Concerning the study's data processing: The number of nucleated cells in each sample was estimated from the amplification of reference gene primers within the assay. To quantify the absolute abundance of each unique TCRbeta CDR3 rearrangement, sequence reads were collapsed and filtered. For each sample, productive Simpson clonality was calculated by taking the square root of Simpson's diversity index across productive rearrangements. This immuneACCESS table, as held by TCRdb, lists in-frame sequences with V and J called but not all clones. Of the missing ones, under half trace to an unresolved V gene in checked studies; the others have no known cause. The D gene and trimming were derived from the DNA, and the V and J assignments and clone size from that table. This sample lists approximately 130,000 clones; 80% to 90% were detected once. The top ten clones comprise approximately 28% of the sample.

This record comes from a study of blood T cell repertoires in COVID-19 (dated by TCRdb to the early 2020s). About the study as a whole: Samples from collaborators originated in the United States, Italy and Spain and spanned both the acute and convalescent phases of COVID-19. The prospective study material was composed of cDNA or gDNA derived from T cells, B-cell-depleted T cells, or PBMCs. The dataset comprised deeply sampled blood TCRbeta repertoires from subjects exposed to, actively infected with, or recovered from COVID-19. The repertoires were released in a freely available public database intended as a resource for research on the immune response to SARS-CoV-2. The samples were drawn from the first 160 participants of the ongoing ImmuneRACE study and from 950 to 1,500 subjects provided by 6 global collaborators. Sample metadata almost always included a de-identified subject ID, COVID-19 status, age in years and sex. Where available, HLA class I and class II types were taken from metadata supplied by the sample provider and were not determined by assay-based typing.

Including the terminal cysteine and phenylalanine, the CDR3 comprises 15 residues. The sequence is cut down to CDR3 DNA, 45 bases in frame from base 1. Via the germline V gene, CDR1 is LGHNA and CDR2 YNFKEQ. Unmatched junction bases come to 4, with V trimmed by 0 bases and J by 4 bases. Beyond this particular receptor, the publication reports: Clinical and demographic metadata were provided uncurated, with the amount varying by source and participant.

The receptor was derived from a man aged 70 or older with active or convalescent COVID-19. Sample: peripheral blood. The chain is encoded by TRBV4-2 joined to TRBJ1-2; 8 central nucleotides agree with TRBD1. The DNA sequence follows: TGTGCCAGCAGCCAAGATAGACAGGGGATCTATGGCTACACCTTC. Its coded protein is CASSQDRQGIYGYTF.